The following is a T cell receptor (beta chain) sequence with its context. Original processing methods: Reference gene primer amplification yielded estimated nucleated cell counts. The data were produced by immunoSEQ multiplex PCR, yet TCRdb's version contains in-frame clones alone and is incomplete. The DNA was the basis for D and trimming; V, J and clone size are from that table. Of 60,000 to 75,000 clones in the sample, 65% to 90% are singletons; the top ten hold around 20%. This sample is drawn from a study of blood T cell repertoires in COVID-19. Study as a whole: Collection of acute and convalescent COVID-19 samples took place in the United States, Italy and Spain. Nucleic acid was either cDNA or gDNA, and it came from T cells, B-cell-depleted T cells, or PBMCs.

The germline V gene encodes CDR1 MGHRA and CDR2 YSYEKL. With 4 bases clipped from V and 9 bases from J, the junction kept 15 bases outside the gene matches. The CDR3 contains 15 residues. The receptor was isolated from a human donor in a cohort sampled during active COVID-19. This sequence joins TRBV4-1 and TRBJ2-7, with 7 bases aligning to TRBD1. The sequenced sample consisted of peripheral blood. CDR3 region: CASSPSTGTVELQYF. In DNA form, the CDR3 reads TGCGCCAGCAGCCCCTCGACAGGGACGGTTGAATTGCAGTACTTC.